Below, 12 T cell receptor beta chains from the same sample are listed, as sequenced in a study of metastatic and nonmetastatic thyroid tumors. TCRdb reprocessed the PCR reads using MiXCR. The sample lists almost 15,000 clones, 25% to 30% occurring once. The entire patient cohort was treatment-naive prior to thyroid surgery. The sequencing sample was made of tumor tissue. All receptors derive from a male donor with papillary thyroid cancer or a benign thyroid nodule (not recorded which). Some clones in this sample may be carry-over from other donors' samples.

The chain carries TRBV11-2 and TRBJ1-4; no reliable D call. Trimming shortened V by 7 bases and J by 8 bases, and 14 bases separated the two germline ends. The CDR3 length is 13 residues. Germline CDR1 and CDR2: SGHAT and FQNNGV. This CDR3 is CASIERTKEKLFF. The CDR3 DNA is TGTGCCAGCATCGAACGGACCAAGGAAAAACTGTTTTTT.

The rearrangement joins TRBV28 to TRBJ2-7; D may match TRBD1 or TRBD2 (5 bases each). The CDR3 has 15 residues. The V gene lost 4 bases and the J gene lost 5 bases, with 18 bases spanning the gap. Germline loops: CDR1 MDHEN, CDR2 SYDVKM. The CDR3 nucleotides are TGTGCCAGCAGTTCTCTGGGACGGCCCCACGACGAGCAGTACTTC. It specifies CASSSLGRPHDEQYF.

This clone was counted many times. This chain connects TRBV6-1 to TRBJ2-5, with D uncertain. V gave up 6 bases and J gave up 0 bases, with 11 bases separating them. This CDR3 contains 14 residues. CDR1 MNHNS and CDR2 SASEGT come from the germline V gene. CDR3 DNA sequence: TGTGCCAGCAGCGGTTACGGATACCAAGAGACCCAGTACTTC. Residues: CASSGYGYQETQYF.

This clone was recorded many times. The CDR3 DNA reads as TGTGCCAGCAGCCCCTGGACGGGGGGGAACTATGGCTACACCTTC. It yields the protein CASSPWTGGNYGYTF. The chain combines TRBV3-1 with TRBJ1-2; maybe TRBD1 (5 bases). The CDR3 runs to 15 residues. Trimming stripped 4 bases from V and 2 bases from J, with 14 bases between. CDR1 and CDR2 from the germline V gene are LGHDT and YNNKEL (reference sequence).

The CDR3 loop is CAIRIEEGFYEQYF. The CDR3 nucleotides are TGTGCCATCAGGATTGAGGAGGGGTTCTACGAGCAGTACTTC. The chain employs TRBV6-1 and TRBJ2-7, with a tentative D call TRBD2 (6 bases). Germline loops: CDR1 MNHNS, CDR2 SASEGT. The germline V and J ends were trimmed by 10 bases and 3 bases, with 19 bases remaining between them. The CDR3 sequence is 14 residues long.

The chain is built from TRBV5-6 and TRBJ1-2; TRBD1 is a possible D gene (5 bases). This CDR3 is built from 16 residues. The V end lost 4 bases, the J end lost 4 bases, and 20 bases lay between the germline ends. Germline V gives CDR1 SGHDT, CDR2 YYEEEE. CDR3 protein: CASSQNARDSIYGYTF. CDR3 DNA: TGTGCCAGCAGCCAGAACGCCCGCGACAGTATCTATGGCTACACCTTC.

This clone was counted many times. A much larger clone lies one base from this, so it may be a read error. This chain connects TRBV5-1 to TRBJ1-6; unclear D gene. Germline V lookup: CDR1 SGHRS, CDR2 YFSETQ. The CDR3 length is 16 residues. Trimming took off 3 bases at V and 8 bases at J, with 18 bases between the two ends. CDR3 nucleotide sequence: TGCGCCAGCAGCTCGGCCGGTCCGATTCACGATTCACCCCTCCACTTT. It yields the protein CASSSAGPIHDSPLHF.

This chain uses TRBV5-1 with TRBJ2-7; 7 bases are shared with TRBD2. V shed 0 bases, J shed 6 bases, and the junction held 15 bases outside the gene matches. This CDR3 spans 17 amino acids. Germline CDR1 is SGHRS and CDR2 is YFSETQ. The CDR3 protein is CASSLAPGLGQVGEQYF. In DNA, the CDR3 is TGCGCCAGCAGCTTGGCCCCCGGACTAGGGCAGGTCGGCGAGCAGTACTTC.

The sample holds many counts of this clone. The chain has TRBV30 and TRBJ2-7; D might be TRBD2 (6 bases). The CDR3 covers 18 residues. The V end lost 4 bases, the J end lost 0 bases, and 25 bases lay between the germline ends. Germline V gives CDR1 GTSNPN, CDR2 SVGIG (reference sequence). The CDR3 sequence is CAWTRGNAIWGSSYEQYF. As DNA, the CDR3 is TGTGCCTGGACCCGCGGGAACGCCATTTGGGGATCCTCCTACGAGCAGTACTTC.

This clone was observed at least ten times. CDR3 nucleotide sequence: TGTGCCAGCAGCCCTTCCCAGGGGGCAGAGACCCAGTACTTC. It encodes CASSPSQGAETQYF. This chain joins TRBV9 and TRBJ2-5; TRBD1 matches at 8 bases. Germline V gene data show CDR1 as SGDLS and CDR2 as YYNGEE. The V segment lost 4 bases and the J segment 4 bases; nucleotides outside the gene matches: 6. The CDR3 extends over 14 amino acids.

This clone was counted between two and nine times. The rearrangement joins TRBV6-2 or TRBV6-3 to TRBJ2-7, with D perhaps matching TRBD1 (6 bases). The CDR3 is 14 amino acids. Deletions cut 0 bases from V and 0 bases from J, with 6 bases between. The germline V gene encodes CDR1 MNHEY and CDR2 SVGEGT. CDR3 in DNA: TGTGCCAGCAGTTACTCGGACAGCTCCTACGAGCAGTACGTC. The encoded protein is CASSYSDSSYEQYV.

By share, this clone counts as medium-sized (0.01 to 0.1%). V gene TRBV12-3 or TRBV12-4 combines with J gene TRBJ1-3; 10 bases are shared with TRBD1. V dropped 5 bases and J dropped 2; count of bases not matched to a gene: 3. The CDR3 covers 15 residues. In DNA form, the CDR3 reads TGTGCCAGCAGTCCTGGGACAGGGGCTGGAAACACCATATATTTT. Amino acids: CASSPGTGAGNTIYF.